Sequencing of this T cell receptor (beta chain) was carried out in a study of CD8 T cells in ankylosing spondylitis. Study-wide points: Seemingly characteristic of ankylosing spondylitis blood was a TCR beta motif consisting of eight highly homologous variants. Matched ankylosing spondylitis synovial fluid reportedly showed significant enrichment of disease-linked clones.

This clonotype was seen more than once but under ten times. Its specificity is not known. TCRdb re-derived calls from the 5' RACE reads in MiXCR, one entry per CDR3 protein. The sample comprises 800,000 to 900,000 distinct CDR3 sequences, approximately 12% of which are singletons, and roughly 0.51% rests with the top ten. V lost 2 bases and J lost 5; bases outside the gene matches: 6. CDR3 length equals 15 residues. Germline CDR1 reads ENHRY; CDR2 reads SYGVKD. The clonotype was recovered from a male donor with ankylosing spondylitis. Material: blood, either unsorted or a sorted T cell fraction (not recorded which). This chain connects TRBV10-3 to TRBJ2-5; 9 nucleotides agree with TRBD2. The DNA of the CDR3 is TGTGCCATCAGTGAGATAGCGGGAGTCGGGGAGACCCAGTACTTC. Its translation: CAISEIAGVGETQYF.